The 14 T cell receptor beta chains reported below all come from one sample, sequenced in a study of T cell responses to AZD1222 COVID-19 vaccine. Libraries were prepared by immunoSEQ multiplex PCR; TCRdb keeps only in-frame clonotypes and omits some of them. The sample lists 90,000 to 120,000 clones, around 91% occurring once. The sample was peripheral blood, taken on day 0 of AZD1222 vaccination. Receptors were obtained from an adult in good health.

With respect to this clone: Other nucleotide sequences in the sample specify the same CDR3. CDR3 coding DNA: TGTGCCAGCAGGGGGGGAGGGGGTAATCAGCCCCAGCATTTT. Encoded protein: CASRGGGGNQPQHF. This chain links TRBV6-5 with TRBJ1-5; D might be TRBD1 (6 bases). The CDR3 is 14 residues long. Trimming took off 6 bases at V and 4 bases at J, with 13 bases between the two ends. Germline CDR1 and CDR2: MNHEY and SVGAGI.

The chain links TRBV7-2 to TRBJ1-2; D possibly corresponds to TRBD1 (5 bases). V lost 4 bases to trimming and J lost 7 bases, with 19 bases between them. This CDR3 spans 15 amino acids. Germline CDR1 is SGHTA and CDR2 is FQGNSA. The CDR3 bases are TGTGCCAGCAGCTCACATTATGCCAGGGAGTCTGGCTACACCTTC. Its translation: CASSSHYARESGYTF. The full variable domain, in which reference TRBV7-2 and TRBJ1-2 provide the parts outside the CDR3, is GAGVSQSPSNKVTEKGKDVELRCDPISGHTALYWYRQSLGQGLEFLIYFQGNSAPDKSGLPSDRFSAERTGGSVSTLTIQRTQQEDSAVYLCASSSHYARESGYTFGSGTRLTVV.

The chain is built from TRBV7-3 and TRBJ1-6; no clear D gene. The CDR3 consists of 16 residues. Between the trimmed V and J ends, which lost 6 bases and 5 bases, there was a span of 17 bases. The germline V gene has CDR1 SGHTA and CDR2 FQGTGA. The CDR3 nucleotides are TGTGCCAGCAGGTTCCGGACGGCAGCTAATAATTCACCCCTCCACTTT. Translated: CASRFRTAANNSPLHF.

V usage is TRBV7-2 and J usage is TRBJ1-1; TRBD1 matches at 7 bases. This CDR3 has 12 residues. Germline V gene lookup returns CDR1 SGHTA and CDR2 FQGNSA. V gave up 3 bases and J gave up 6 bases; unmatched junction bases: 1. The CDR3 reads CASSFRGAEAFF. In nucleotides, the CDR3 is TGTGCCAGCAGCTTCAGGGGGGCTGAAGCTTTCTTT.

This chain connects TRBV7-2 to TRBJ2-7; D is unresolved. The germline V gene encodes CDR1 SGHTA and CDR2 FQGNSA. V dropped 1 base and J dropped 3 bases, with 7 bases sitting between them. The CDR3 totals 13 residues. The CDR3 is CASSLGARYEQYF. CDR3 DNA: TGTGCCAGCAGCTTAGGGGCTCGCTACGAGCAGTACTTC.

The CDR3 nucleotides read TGTGCCAGCAGTCAAACCAGGGGCGCTAGCACAGATACGCAGTATTTT. Protein product: CASSQTRGASTDTQYF. The chain uses TRBV7-2 and TRBJ2-3, with D perhaps TRBD1 (6 bases). Germline lookup yields CDR1 SGHTA and CDR2 FQGNSA. Trimming removed 6 bases from V and 0 bases from J, with 16 bases in between. The CDR3 is 16 amino acids.

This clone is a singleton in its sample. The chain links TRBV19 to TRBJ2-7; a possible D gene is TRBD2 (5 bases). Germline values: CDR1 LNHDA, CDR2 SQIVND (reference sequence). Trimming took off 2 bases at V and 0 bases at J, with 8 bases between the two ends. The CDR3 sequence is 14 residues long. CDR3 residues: CASSISGSSYEQYF. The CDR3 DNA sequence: TGTGCCAGTAGTATAAGCGGCAGCTCCTACGAGCAGTACTTC.

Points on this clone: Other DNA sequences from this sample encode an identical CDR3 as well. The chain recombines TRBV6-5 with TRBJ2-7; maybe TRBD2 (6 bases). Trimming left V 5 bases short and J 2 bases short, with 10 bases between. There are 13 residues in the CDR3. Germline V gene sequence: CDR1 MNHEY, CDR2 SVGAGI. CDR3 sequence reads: CASSRLGAYEQYF. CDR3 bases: TGTGCCAGCAGTCGACTAGGTGCCTACGAGCAGTACTTC.

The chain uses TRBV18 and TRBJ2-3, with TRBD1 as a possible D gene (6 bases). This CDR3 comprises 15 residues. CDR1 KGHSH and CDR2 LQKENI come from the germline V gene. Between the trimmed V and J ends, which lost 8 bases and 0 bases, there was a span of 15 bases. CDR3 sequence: CASGGSGTSTDTQYF. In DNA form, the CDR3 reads TGTGCCAGCGGGGGATCCGGGACAAGCACAGATACGCAGTATTTT.

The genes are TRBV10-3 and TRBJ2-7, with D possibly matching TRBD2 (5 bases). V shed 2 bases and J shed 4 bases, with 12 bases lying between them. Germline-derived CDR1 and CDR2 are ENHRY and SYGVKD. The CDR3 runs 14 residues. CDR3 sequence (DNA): TGTGCCATCAGTGAGCCGGGAACCGGGTACGAGCAGTACTTC. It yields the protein CAISEPGTGYEQYF.

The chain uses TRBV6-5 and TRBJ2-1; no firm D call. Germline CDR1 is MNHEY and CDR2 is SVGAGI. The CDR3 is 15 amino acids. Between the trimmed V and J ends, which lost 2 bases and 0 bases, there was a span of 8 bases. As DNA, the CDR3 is TGTGCCAGCAGTTACAGCGATAGCTCCTACAATGAGCAGTTCTTC. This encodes CASSYSDSSYNEQFF.

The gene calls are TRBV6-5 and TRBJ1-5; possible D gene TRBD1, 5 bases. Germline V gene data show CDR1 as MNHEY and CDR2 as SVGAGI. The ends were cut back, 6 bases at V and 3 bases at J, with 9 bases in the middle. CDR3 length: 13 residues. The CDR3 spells CASRKGNNQPQHF. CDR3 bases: TGTGCCAGCAGGAAGGGGAACAATCAGCCCCAGCATTTT.

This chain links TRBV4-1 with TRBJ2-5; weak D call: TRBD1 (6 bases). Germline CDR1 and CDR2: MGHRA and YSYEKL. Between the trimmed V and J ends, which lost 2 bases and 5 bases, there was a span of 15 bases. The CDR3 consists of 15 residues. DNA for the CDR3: TGCGCCAGCAGCCAATCGGGCAGGGGCGATGAGACCCAGTACTTC. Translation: CASSQSGRGDETQYF.

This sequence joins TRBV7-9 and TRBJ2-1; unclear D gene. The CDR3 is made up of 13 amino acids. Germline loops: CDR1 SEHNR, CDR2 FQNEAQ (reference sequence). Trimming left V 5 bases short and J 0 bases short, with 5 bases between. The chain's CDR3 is CASSPSSYNEQFF. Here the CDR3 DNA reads TGTGCCAGCAGCCCCAGCTCCTACAATGAGCAGTTCTTC.